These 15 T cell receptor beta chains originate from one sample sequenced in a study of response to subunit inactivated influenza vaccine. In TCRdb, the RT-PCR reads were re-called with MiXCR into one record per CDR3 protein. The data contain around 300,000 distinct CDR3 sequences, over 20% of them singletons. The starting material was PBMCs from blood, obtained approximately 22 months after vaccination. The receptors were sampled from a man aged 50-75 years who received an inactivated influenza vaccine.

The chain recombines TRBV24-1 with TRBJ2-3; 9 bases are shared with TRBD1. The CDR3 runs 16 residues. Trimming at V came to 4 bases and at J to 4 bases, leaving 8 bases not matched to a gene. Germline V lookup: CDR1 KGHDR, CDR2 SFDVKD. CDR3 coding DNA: TGTGCCACCAGTGAACAAGGACAGGGGTTCCCAGATACGCAGTATTTT. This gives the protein CATSEQGQGFPDTQYF.

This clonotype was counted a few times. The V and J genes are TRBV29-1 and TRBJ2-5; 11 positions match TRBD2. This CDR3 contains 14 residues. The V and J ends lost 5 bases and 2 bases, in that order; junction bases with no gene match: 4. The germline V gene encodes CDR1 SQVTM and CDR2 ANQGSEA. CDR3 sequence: CSVRGTSGQETQYF. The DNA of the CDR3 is TGCAGCGTTCGTGGGACTAGCGGACAAGAGACCCAGTACTTC.

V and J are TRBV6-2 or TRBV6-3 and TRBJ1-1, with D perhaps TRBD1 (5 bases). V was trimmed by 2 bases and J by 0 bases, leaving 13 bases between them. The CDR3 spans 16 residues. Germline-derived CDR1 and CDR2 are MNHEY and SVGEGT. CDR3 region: CASSYPPGGLNTEAFF. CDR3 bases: TGTGCCAGCAGTTACCCCCCGGGGGGGTTGAACACTGAAGCTTTCTTT.

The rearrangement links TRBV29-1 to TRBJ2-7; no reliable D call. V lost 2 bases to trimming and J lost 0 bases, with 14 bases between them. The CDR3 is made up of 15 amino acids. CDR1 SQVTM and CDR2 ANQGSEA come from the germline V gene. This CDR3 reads CSVENLGESSYEQYF. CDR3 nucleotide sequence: TGCAGCGTTGAAAATCTCGGCGAGAGCTCCTACGAGCAGTACTTC.

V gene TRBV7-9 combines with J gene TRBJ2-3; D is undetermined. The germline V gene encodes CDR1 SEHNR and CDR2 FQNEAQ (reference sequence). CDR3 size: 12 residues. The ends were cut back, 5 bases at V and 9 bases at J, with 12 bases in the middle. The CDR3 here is CASSSRHPTQYF. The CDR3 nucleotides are TGTGCCAGCAGCAGCAGACACCCCACGCAGTATTTT.

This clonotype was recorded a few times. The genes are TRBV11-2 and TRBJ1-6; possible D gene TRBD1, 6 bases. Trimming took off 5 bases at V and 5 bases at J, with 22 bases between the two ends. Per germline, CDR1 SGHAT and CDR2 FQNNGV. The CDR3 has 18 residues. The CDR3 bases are TGTGCCAGCAGCCCGTACTTAAAACAGGGAACGGATAATTCACCCCTCCACTTT. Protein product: CASSPYLKQGTDNSPLHF.

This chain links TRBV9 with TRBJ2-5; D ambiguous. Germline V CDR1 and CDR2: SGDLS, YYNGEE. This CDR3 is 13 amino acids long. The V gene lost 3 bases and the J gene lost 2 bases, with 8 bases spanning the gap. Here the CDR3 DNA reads TGTGCCAGCAGCGCCGGGCTTCAAGAGACCCAGTACTTC. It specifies CASSAGLQETQYF.

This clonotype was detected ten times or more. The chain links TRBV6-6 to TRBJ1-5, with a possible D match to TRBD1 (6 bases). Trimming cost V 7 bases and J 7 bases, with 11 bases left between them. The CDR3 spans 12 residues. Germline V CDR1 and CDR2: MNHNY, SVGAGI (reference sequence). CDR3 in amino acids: CASMTGGQPQHF. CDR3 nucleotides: TGTGCCAGCATGACAGGCGGGCAGCCCCAGCATTTT.

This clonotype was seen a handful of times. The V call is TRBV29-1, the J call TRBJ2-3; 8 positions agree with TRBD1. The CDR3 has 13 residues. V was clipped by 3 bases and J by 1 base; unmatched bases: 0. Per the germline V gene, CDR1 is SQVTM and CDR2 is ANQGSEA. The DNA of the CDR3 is TGCAGCGTTGAGGACAGGGGCACAGATACGCAGTATTTT. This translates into CSVEDRGTDTQYF.

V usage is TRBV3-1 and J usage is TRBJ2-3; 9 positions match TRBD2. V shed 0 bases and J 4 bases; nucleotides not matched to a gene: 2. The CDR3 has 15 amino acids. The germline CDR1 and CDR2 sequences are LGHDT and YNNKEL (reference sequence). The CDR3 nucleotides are TGTGCCAGCAGCCAAGAGCGGGGGGGCCCAGATACGCAGTATTTT. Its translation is CASSQERGGPDTQYF.

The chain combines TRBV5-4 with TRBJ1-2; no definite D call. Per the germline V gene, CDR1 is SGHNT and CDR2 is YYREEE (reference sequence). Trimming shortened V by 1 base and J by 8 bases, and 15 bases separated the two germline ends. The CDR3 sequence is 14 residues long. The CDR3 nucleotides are TGTGCCAGCAGCTTGAATCCAAGGACGAGGGGCTACACCTTC. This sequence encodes CASSLNPRTRGYTF.

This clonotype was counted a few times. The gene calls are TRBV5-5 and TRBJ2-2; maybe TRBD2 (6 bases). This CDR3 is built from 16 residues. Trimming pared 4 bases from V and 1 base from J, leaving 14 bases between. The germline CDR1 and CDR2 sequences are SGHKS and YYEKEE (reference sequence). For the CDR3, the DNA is TGTGCCAGCAGCCGATTCCGGGGGTTGAACACCGGGGAGCTGTTTTTT. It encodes CASSRFRGLNTGELFF.

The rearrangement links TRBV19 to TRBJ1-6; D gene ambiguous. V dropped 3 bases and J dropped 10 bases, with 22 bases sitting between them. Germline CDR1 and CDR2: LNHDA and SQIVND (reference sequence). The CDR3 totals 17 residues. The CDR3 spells CASSIRRSSDVRSPLHF. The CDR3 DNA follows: TGTGCCAGTAGTATCCGGAGGTCTAGCGATGTAAGGTCACCCCTCCACTTT.

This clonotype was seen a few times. Here the CDR3 DNA reads TGCGCCAGCAGCTTGGATACCACTAATGAAAAACTGTTTTTT. It yields the protein CASSLDTTNEKLFF. The chain has TRBV5-1 and TRBJ1-4; D is unresolved. Per germline, CDR1 SGHRS and CDR2 YFSETQ. With 0 bases removed from V and 2 bases from J, the gap between germline ends came to 5 bases. This CDR3 has 14 residues.

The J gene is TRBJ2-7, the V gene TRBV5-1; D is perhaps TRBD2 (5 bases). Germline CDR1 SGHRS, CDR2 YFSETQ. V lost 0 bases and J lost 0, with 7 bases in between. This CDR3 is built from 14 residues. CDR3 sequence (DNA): TGCGCCAGCAGCTTGGGGACTCTCTCCTACGAGCAGTACTTC. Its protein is CASSLGTLSYEQYF.